Shown below are 20 T cell receptor beta chains from a single sample sequenced in a study of CD4 T cells in relation to SARS-CoV-2 and coronaviruses. The repertoire was sequenced with immunoSEQ multiplex PCR; TCRdb's copy has only in-frame clones and lacks some. The sample records approximately 20,000 clones, 76% being singletons. No antigen is known for these receptors. Unexposed donor CD4+ T cells date from about 2011-2018, before the COVID-19 pandemic. The cells were cultured for less than twelve days before CD4+ T cells were isolated. Source material: CD4+ T cells from PBMCs, cultured in vitro. These receptors came from a human donor in good health.

The V gene is TRBV5-1, the J gene TRBJ2-5; no firm D call. Looked up from germline, CDR1 is SGHRS and CDR2 is YFSETQ. CDR3 length: 13 amino acids. V lost 1 base and J lost 5, with 9 bases in between. CDR3: CASSLYLRETQYF. The DNA for the CDR3 is TGCGCCAGCAGCTTGTATCTGCGGGAGACCCAGTACTTC. The whole variable domain, remainder taken from reference TRBV5-1 and TRBJ2-5, is KAGVTQTPRYLIKTRGQQVTLSCSPISGHRSVSWYQQTPGQGLQFLFEYFSETQRNKGNFPGRFSGRQFSNSRSEMNVSTLELGDSALYLCASSLYLRETQYFGPGTRLLVL.

V is TRBV6-5 and J is TRBJ2-7; weak D call: TRBD1 (6 bases). This CDR3 contains 13 residues. The V end lost 6 bases, the J end lost 2 bases, and 11 bases lay between the germline ends. The V gene's germline CDR1 is MNHEY and CDR2 SVGAGI. The CDR3 region is CASRAGVTYEQYF. DNA for the CDR3: TGTGCCAGCAGGGCAGGGGTCACCTACGAGCAGTACTTC.

The chain has TRBV11-2 and TRBJ1-1, with a tentative D call TRBD1 (6 bases). With 2 bases removed from V and 0 bases from J, the gap between germline ends came to 19 bases. CDR3 length: 18 residues. Germline V gives CDR1 SGHAT, CDR2 FQNNGV. The CDR3 reads CASSLFRPIQGLNTEAFF. Here the CDR3 DNA reads TGTGCCAGCAGCTTATTCCGGCCGATACAGGGCCTGAACACTGAAGCTTTCTTT. The full variable domain, completed using reference TRBV11-2 and TRBJ1-1, is EAGVAQSPRYKIIEKRQSVAFWCNPISGHATLYWYQQILGQGPKLLIQFQNNGVVDDSQLPKDRFSAERLKGVDSTLKIQPAKLEDSAVYLCASSLFRPIQGLNTEAFFGQGTRLTVV.

This chain joins TRBV19 and TRBJ2-6; D is ambiguous. V was trimmed by 7 bases and J by 0 bases, leaving 10 bases between them. Germline-derived CDR1 and CDR2 are LNHDA and SQIVND (reference sequence). This CDR3 region has 15 residues. CDR3 sequence (DNA): TGTGCCAGTAAACAGAGTCGCTCTGGGGCCAACGTCCTGACTTTC. It yields the protein CASKQSRSGANVLTF.

The chain is built from TRBV9 and TRBJ2-7; D unresolved. The CDR3 has 16 amino acids. V was clipped by 0 bases and J by 2 bases, with 15 bases between them. Germline values: CDR1 SGDLS, CDR2 YYNGEE. The CDR3 coding sequence is TGTGCCAGCAGCGTAGAGATGGGCAGGCCACCCTACGAGCAGTACTTC. Its protein product is CASSVEMGRPPYEQYF. Together with reference TRBV9 and TRBJ2-7, the CDR3 gives the full variable domain: DSGVTQTPKHLITATGQRVTLRCSPRSGDLSVYWYQQSLDQGLQFLIQYYNGEERAKGNILERFSAQQFPDLHSELNLSSLELGDSALYFCASSVEMGRPPYEQYFGPGTRLTVT.

V gene TRBV2 combines with J gene TRBJ2-5; 7 bases agree with TRBD1. The CDR3 totals 13 residues. CDR1 and CDR2 from the germline V gene are SNHLY and FYNNEI. V dropped 6 bases and J dropped 3; count of bases not matched to a gene: 4. The CDR3 DNA reads as TGTGCCAGCAGGGGACAGCTGGAAGAGACCCAGTACTTC. Protein sequence: CASRGQLEETQYF.

This chain connects TRBV11-2 to TRBJ2-7; 7 positions match TRBD1. CDR3 size: 15 residues. Looked up from germline, CDR1 is SGHAT and CDR2 is FQNNGV. V was pared by 5 bases and J by 0 bases, with 7 bases of the junction left unmatched. The CDR3 sequence: CASSRGQEVSYEQYF. Written as DNA, the CDR3 is TGTGCCAGCAGCCGCGGACAGGAAGTCTCCTACGAGCAGTACTTC.

The V gene is TRBV12-3 or TRBV12-4, the J gene TRBJ2-7; D is unresolved. V gave up 5 bases and J gave up 3 bases, with 8 bases separating them. CDR3 size: 12 residues. CDR3 nucleotide sequence: TGTGCCAGCAGTCCCGAAGGCTACGAGCAGTACTTC. It encodes CASSPEGYEQYF.

V usage is TRBV6-5 and J usage is TRBJ2-1; 7 bases map to TRBD2. The V gene end was trimmed by 6 bases and the J gene end by 5 bases; junction bases not matched to a gene: 7. The CDR3 spans 14 residues. Per the germline V gene, CDR1 is MNHEY and CDR2 is SVGAGI. The CDR3 bases are TGTGCCAGCAGGACGGGACTACAAAACAATGAGCAGTTCTTC. Its protein product is CASRTGLQNNEQFF.

The V call is TRBV6-5, the J call TRBJ1-3; D uncertain. Trimming pared 6 bases from V and 7 bases from J, leaving 16 bases between. The germline gives CDR1 MNHEY, CDR2 SVGAGI. The CDR3 totals 14 residues. The CDR3 nucleotides read TGTGCCAGCAGGGACCCCACGGGGTGGAACACCATATATTTT. It encodes CASRDPTGWNTIYF.

CDR3 bases: TGTGCCATCAGGACGGGACAGGGGTACACCGGGGAGCTGTTTTTT. Translated: CAIRTGQGYTGELFF. This rearrangement joins TRBV10-3 to TRBJ2-2; 10 nucleotides match TRBD1. The V gene end was trimmed by 6 bases and the J gene end by 3 bases; junction bases not matched to a gene: 4. CDR3 length equals 15 residues. Per germline, CDR1 ENHRY and CDR2 SYGVKD.

The J gene is TRBJ2-1, the V gene TRBV24-1; 8 bases line up with TRBD2. J was trimmed by 0 bases and V by 0 bases; bases with no gene match: 18. The CDR3 sequence is 22 residues long. Germline V gives CDR1 KGHDR, CDR2 SFDVKD. As DNA, the CDR3 is TGTGCCACCAGTGATTTGAAGACGGGACAACTTGCGGGGGGATACTCCTACAATGAGCAGTTCTTC. Its protein product is CATSDLKTGQLAGGYSYNEQFF.

CDR3 sequence (DNA): TGTGCCAGCAGCGCAAGGTCAGGGGACCAAGAGACCCAGTACTTC. Protein: CASSARSGDQETQYF. This sequence joins TRBV4-2 and TRBJ2-5, with a possible D match to TRBD1 (6 bases). CDR1 is LGHNA and CDR2 is YNFKEQ in the germline V gene. Trimming stripped 5 bases from V and 0 bases from J, with 13 bases between. The CDR3 sequence is 15 residues long.

This chain joins TRBV6-5 and TRBJ2-3; TRBD2 aligns across 12 bases. The CDR3 totals 15 residues. Germline V lookup: CDR1 MNHEY, CDR2 SVGAGI. V gave up 5 bases and J gave up 4 bases; unmatched junction bases: 4. CDR3 amino acids: CASSPLAGGPDTQYF. The CDR3 DNA follows: TGTGCCAGCAGTCCCCTAGCGGGAGGGCCAGATACGCAGTATTTT.

This chain joins TRBV4-2 and TRBJ2-2; D remains unclear. This CDR3 contains 14 residues. The germline gives CDR1 LGHNA, CDR2 YNFKEQ. Trimming took off 0 bases at V and 8 bases at J, with 10 bases between the two ends. The CDR3 DNA reads as TGTGCCAGCAGCCAAGAAGTGGGGTTGGGGGAGCTGTTTTTT. Translation: CASSQEVGLGELFF.

This chain connects TRBV27 to TRBJ1-4; a possible D gene is TRBD1 (5 bases). Germline CDR1 reads MNHEY; CDR2 reads SMNVEV (reference sequence). V was trimmed by 6 bases and J by 2 bases, leaving 16 bases between them. The CDR3 spans 16 residues. CDR3 coding DNA: TGTGCCAGCAGGCGGGACGGACTAGCGACTAATGAAAAACTGTTTTTT. This encodes CASRRDGLATNEKLFF.

The rearrangement links TRBV7-9 to TRBJ2-3; D perhaps matches TRBD2 (5 bases). Germline-derived CDR1 and CDR2 are SEHNR and FQNEAQ (reference sequence). The CDR3 has 16 residues. V was shortened by 2 bases and J by 2 bases, with 14 bases between the two germline ends. The CDR3 spells CASSLLLDYITDTQYF. The CDR3 DNA is TGTGCCAGCAGCTTACTTTTAGACTATATCACAGATACGCAGTATTTT.

The gene calls are TRBV5-1 and TRBJ2-5, with a tentative D call TRBD2 (6 bases). V was trimmed by 0 bases and J by 5 bases, leaving 11 bases between them. The CDR3 has 14 residues. Germline CDR1 is SGHRS and CDR2 is YFSETQ. CDR3 nucleotide sequence: TGCGCCAGCAGCTTGGGGGACCTAGCGGAGACCCAGTACTTC. This gives the protein CASSLGDLAETQYF.

The chain carries TRBV2 and TRBJ2-3; the D gene could be TRBD1 or TRBD2 (6 bases each). V gave up 5 bases and J gave up 6 bases, with 12 bases separating them. The germline V gene has CDR1 SNHLY and CDR2 FYNNEI. The CDR3 consists of 13 residues. The chain's CDR3 is CASSRLGGDTQYF. Written as DNA, the CDR3 is TGTGCCAGCAGTCGACTAGGGGGGGATACGCAGTATTTT. The full variable domain, rest sourced from reference TRBV2 and TRBJ2-3, is EPEVTQTPSHQVTQMGQEVILRCVPISNHLYFYWYRQILGQKVEFLVSFYNNEISEKSEIFDDQFSVERPDGSNFTLKIRSTKLEDSAMYFCASSRLGGDTQYFGPGTRLTVL.

The J gene is TRBJ2-7, the V gene TRBV3-1 (or the pseudogene TRBV3-2), with D hard to call. CDR3 length: 13 amino acids. The V end was cut by 5 bases, the J end by 0 bases, with 8 bases between. Per the germline V gene, CDR1 is LGHDT and CDR2 is YNNKEL (reference sequence). CDR3 bases: TGTGCCAGCAGCTTCTTGTACTCCTACGAGCAGTACTTC. It translates to CASSFLYSYEQYF.